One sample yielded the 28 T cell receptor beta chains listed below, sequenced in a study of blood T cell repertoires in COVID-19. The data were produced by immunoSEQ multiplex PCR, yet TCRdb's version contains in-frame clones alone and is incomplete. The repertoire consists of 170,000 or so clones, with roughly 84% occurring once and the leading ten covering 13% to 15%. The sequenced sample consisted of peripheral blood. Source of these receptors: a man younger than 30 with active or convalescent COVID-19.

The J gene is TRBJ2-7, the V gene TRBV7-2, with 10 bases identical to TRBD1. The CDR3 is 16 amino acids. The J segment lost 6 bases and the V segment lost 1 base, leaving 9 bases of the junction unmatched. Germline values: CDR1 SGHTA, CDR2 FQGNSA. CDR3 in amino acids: CASSLDAPGQGIEQYF. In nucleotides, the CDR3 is TGTGCCAGCAGCTTAGACGCTCCGGGACAGGGGATCGAGCAGTACTTC.

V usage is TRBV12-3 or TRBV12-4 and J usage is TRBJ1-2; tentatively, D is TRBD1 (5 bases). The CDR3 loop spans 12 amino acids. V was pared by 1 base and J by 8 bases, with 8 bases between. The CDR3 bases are TGTGCCAGCAGTTTAGGACAGCGCGGCTACACCTTC. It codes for CASSLGQRGYTF.

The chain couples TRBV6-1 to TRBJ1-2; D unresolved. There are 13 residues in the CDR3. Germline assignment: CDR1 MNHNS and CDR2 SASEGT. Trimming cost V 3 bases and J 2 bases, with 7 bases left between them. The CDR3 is CASSDRQNYGYTF. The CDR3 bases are TGTGCCAGCAGTGACAGGCAAAACTATGGCTACACCTTC.

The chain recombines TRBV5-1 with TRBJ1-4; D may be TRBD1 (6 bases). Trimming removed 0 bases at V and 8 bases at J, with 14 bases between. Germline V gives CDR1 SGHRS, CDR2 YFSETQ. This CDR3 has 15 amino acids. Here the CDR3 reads CASSLGGRGSEKLFF. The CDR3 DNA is TGCGCCAGCAGCTTGGGCGGCAGGGGTAGCGAAAAACTGTTTTTT.

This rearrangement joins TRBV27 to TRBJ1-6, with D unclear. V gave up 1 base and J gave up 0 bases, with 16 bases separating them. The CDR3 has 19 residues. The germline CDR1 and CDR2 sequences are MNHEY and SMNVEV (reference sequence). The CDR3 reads CASSLYQVGGGSYNSPLHF. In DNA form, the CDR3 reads TGTGCCAGCAGTTTATATCAAGTAGGTGGAGGCTCCTATAATTCACCCCTCCACTTT.

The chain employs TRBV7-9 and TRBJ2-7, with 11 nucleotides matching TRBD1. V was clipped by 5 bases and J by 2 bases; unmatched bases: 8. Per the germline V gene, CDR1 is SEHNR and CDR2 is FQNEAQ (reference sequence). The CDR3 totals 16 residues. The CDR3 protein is CASSGRDRGGTYEQYF. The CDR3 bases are TGTGCCAGCAGCGGCCGGGACAGGGGGGGCACCTACGAGCAGTACTTC. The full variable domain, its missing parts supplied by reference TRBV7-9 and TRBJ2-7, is DTGVSQNPRHKITKRGQNVTFRCDPISEHNRLYWYRQTLGQGPEFLTYFQNEAQLEKSRLLSDRFSAERPKGSFSTLEIQRTEQGDSAMYLCASSGRDRGGTYEQYFGPGTRLTVT.

The CDR3 reads CASSQERGLAGLDYEQYF. The DNA of the CDR3 is TGTGCCAGCAGCCAAGAAAGGGGACTAGCGGGATTAGACTACGAGCAGTACTTC. The chain joins TRBV14 to TRBJ2-7, with TRBD2 matching over 13 bases. J gave up 3 bases and V 0 bases, and 8 bases lay outside the gene matches. Germline V gene sequence: CDR1 SGHDN, CDR2 FVKESK. There are 18 residues in the CDR3.

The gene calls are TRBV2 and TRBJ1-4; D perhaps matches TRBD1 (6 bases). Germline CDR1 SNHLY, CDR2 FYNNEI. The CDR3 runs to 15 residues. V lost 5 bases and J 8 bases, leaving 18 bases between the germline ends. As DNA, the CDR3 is TGTGCCAGCAGTCCCCAATCTGGGGGCTGGGAAAAACTGTTTTTT. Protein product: CASSPQSGGWEKLFF.

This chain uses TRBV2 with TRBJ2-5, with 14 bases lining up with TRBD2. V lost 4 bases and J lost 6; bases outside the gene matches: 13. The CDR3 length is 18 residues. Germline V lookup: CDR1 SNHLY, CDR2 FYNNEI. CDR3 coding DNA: TGTGCCAGCAGTGTGCGACTAGCGGGAGGGGGCTCCATGAAGACCCAGTACTTC. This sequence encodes CASSVRLAGGGSMKTQYF. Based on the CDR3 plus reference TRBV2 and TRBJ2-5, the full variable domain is EPEVTQTPSHQVTQMGQEVILRCVPISNHLYFYWYRQILGQKVEFLVSFYNNEISEKSEIFDDQFSVERPDGSNFTLKIRSTKLEDSAMYFCASSVRLAGGGSMKTQYFGPGTRLLVL.

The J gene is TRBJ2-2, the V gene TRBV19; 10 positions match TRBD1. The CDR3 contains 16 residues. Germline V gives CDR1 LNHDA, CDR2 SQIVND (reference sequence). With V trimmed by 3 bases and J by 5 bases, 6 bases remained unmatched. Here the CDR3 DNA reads TGTGCCAGTAGTATTCGACAGGGGGCGCGGACCGGGGAGCTGTTTTTT. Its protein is CASSIRQGARTGELFF. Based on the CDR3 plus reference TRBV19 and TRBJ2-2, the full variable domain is DGGITQSPKYLFRKEGQNVTLSCEQNLNHDAMYWYRQDPGQGLRLIYYSQIVNDFQKGDIAEGYSVSREKKESFPLTVTSAQKNPTAFYLCASSIRQGARTGELFFGEGSRLTVL.

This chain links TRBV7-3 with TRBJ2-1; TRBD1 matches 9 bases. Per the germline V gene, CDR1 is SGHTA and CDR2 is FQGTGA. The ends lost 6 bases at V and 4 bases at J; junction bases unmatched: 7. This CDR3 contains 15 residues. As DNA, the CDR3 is TGTGCCAGCAGGGCCGGGACAGGGCAATACAATGAGCAGTTCTTC. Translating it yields CASRAGTGQYNEQFF.

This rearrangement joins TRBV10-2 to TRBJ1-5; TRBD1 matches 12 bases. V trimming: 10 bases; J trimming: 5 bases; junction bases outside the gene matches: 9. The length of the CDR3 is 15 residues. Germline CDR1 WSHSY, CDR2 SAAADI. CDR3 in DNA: TGCGCCACCCGGGACAGGGGGCGACGGGATCAGCCCCAGCATTTT. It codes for CATRDRGRRDQPQHF.

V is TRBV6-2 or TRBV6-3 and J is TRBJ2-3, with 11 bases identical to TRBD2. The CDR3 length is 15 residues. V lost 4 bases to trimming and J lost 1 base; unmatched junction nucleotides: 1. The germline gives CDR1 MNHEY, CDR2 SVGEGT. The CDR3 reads CASSSTSGGTDTQYF. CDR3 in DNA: TGTGCCAGCAGTTCGACTAGCGGGGGCACAGATACGCAGTATTTT.

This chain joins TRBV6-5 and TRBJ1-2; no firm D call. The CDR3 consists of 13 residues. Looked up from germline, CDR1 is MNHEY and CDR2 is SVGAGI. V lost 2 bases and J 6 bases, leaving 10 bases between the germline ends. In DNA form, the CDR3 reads TGTGCCAGCAGTTACCCCAGTTTGGATGGCTACACCTTC. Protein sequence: CASSYPSLDGYTF.

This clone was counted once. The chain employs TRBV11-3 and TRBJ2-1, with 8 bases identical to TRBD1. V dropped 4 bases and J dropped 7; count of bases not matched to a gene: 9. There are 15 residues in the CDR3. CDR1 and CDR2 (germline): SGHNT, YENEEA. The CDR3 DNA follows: TGTGCCAGCAGCTCAGGCACAGGGGGAAGGAATGAGCAGTTCTTC. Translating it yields CASSSGTGGRNEQFF.

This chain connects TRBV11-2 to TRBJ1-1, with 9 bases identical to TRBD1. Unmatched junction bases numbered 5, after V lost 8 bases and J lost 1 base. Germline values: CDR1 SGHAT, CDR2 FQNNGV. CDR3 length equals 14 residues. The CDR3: CASRTGVGNTEAFF. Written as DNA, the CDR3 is TGTGCCAGCCGGACAGGGGTTGGGAACACTGAAGCTTTCTTT. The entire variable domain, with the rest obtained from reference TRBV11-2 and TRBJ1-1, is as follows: EAGVAQSPRYKIIEKRQSVAFWCNPISGHATLYWYQQILGQGPKLLIQFQNNGVVDDSQLPKDRFSAERLKGVDSTLKIQPAKLEDSAVYLCASRTGVGNTEAFFGQGTRLTVV.

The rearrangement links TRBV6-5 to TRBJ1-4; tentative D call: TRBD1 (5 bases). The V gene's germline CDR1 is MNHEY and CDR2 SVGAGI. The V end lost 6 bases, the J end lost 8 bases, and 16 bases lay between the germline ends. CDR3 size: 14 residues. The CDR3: CASRFRALGEKLFF. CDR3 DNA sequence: TGTGCCAGCAGATTCAGGGCTTTGGGCGAAAAACTGTTTTTT.

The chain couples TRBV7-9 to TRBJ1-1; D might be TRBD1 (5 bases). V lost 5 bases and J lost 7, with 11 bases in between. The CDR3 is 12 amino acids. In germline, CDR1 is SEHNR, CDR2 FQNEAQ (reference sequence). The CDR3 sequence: CASSVRDGEAFF. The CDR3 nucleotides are TGTGCCAGCAGCGTGCGGGACGGTGAAGCTTTCTTT.

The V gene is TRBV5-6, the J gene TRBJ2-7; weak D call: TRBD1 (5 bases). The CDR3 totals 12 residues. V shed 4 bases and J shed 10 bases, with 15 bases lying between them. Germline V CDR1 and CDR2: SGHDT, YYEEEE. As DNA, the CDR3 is TGTGCCAGCAGCCTCTGGGAAGGGGCACAGTACTTC. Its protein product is CASSLWEGAQYF.

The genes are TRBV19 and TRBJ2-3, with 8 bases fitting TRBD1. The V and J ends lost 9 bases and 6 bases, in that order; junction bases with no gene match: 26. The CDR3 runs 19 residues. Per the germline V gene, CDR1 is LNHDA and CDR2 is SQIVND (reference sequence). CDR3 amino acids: CASSELRTGSDLGTDTQYF. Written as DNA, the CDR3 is TGTGCCAGCTCGGAGCTACGGACAGGGTCGGATCTTGGTACTGATACGCAGTATTTT.

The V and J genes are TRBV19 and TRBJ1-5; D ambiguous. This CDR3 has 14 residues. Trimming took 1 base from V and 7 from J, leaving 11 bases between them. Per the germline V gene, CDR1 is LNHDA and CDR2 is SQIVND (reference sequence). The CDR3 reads CASSIAGTSQPQHF. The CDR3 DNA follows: TGTGCCAGTAGTATAGCAGGAACCTCCCAGCCCCAGCATTTT.

The chain's CDR3 is CASSATSGSSGEQFF. CDR3 nucleotide sequence: TGTGCCAGCAGTGCCACTAGCGGGTCGAGTGGTGAGCAGTTCTTC. The V call is TRBV6-1, the J call TRBJ2-1; TRBD2 matches 9 bases. The CDR3 covers 15 residues. Germline V gene data show CDR1 as MNHNS and CDR2 as SASEGT. V gave up 4 bases and J gave up 9 bases; unmatched junction bases: 10.

DNA for the CDR3: TGTGCCAGCAGCATGCCGGGAATGCGAGAGACCCAGTACTTC. This gives the protein CASSMPGMRETQYF. The chain is built from TRBV5-4 and TRBJ2-5; possible D gene TRBD2, 5 bases. Trimming took 4 bases from V and 4 from J, leaving 14 bases between them. Germline values: CDR1 SGHNT, CDR2 YYREEE (reference sequence). This CDR3 has 14 residues.

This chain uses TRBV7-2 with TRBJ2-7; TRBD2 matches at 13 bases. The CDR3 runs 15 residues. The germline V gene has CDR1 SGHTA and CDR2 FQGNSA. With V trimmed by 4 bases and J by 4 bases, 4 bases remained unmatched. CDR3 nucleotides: TGTGCCAGCAGCTCCTGGACTAGCGGGAGTTACGAGCAGTACTTC. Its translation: CASSSWTSGSYEQYF.

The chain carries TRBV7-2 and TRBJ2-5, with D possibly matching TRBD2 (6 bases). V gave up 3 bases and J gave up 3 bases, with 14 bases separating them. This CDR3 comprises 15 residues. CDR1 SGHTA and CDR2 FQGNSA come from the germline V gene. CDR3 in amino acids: CASSLRYQREETQYF. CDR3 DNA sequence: TGTGCCAGCAGCTTGAGGTACCAGCGGGAAGAGACCCAGTACTTC.

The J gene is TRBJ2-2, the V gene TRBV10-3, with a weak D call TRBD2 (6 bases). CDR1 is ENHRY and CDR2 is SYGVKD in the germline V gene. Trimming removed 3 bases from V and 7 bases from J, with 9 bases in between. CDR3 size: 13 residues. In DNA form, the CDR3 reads TGTGCCATCAGTGACCCGGAGGGCGGGGAGCTGTTTTTT. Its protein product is CAISDPEGGELFF.

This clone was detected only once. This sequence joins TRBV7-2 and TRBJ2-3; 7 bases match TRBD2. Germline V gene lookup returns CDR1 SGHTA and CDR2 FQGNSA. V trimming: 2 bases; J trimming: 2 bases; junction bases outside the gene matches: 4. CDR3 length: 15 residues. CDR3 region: CASSLLAAPTDTQYF. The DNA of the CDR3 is TGTGCCAGCAGCTTACTAGCGGCCCCCACAGATACGCAGTATTTT.

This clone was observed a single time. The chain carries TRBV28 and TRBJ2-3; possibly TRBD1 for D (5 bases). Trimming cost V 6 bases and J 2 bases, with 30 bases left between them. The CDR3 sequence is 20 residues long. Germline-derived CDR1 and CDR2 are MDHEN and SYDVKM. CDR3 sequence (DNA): TGTGCCAGCAGCCCCAAGGGGTGGCCGCTGGAATCTTTGGCCACAGATACGCAGTATTTT. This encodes CASSPKGWPLESLATDTQYF. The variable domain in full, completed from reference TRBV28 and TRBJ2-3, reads DVKVTQSSRYLVKRTGEKVFLECVQDMDHENMFWYRQDPGLGLRLIYFSYDVKMKEKGDIPEGYSVSREKKERFSLILESASTNQTSMYLCASSPKGWPLESLATDTQYFGPGTRLTVL.